One sample yielded the 12 T cell receptor beta chains listed below, sequenced in a study of blood T cell repertoires in COVID-19. The data were produced by immunoSEQ multiplex PCR, yet TCRdb's version contains in-frame clones alone and is incomplete. Of 70,000 to 100,000 clones in the sample, approximately 90% were seen once. Sequencing input: peripheral blood. The receptors shown here come from a woman in her fifties or sixties with COVID-19, enrolled during active disease.

This clone was recorded only once. This chain uses TRBV3-1 (or the pseudogene TRBV3-2) with TRBJ1-1; a weak D match, TRBD1 (6 bases). The CDR3 has 13 residues. CDR1 is LGHDT and CDR2 is YNNKEL in the germline V gene (reference sequence). Trimming shortened V by 1 base and J by 7 bases, and 10 bases separated the two germline ends. The CDR3 is CASSQGGGLEAFF. The CDR3 DNA follows: TGTGCCAGCAGCCAAGGTGGGGGCCTTGAAGCTTTCTTT.

The CDR3 is CASGLVTVVPEAFF. CDR3 nucleotides: TGTGCTAGTGGTTTGGTAACGGTTGTGCCTGAAGCTTTCTTT. V and J are TRBV12-5 and TRBJ1-1; no firm D call. This CDR3 is built from 14 residues. The ends were cut back, 0 bases at V and 6 bases at J, with 11 bases in the middle. Germline V gene sequence: CDR1 LGHNT, CDR2 FRNRAP.

This clone was observed once. The rearrangement joins TRBV12-3 or TRBV12-4 to TRBJ1-2; 8 bases agree with TRBD1. The V and J ends lost 2 bases and 5 bases, in that order; junction bases with no gene match: 1. The CDR3 sequence is 13 residues long. The CDR3 region has the DNA TGTGCCAGCAGTTTAACAGGGGGTTATGGCTACACCTTC. This encodes CASSLTGGYGYTF.

The chain employs TRBV2 and TRBJ1-2, with 10 positions matching TRBD1. The germline V gene has CDR1 SNHLY and CDR2 FYNNEI. V dropped 4 bases and J dropped 6; count of bases not matched to a gene: 2. The CDR3 consists of 13 residues. The CDR3 nucleotides read TGTGCCAGCAGTGGACAGGGGGCCAATGGCTACACCTTC. Translated, it gives CASSGQGANGYTF.

V is TRBV2 and J is TRBJ1-2; D call uncertain. This CDR3 comprises 10 residues. The V end lost 7 bases, the J end lost 12 bases, and 12 bases lay between the germline ends. The V gene's germline CDR1 is SNHLY and CDR2 FYNNEI. CDR3 sequence reads: CASNDERNTF. As DNA, the CDR3 is TGTGCCAGCAATGATGAGAGGAACACCTTC.

This clone occurred once. The chain couples TRBV5-1 to TRBJ1-2, with D possibly being TRBD1 (5 bases). CDR3 size: 12 residues. V lost 6 bases to trimming and J lost 4 bases, with 10 bases between them. Germline assignment: CDR1 SGHRS and CDR2 YFSETQ. The CDR3 here is CASMGQGYGYTF. As DNA, the CDR3 is TGCGCCAGCATGGGGCAGGGCTATGGCTACACCTTC. The variable domain in full, completed from reference TRBV5-1 and TRBJ1-2, reads KAGVTQTPRYLIKTRGQQVTLSCSPISGHRSVSWYQQTPGQGLQFLFEYFSETQRNKGNFPGRFSGRQFSNSRSEMNVSTLELGDSALYLCASMGQGYGYTFGSGTRLTVV.

This chain joins TRBV4-2 and TRBJ2-7, with 10 positions matching TRBD2. Germline V gives CDR1 LGHNA, CDR2 YNFKEQ. V lost 1 base and J lost 0; bases outside the gene matches: 9. This CDR3 is 18 amino acids long. The CDR3 DNA reads TGTGCCAGCAGCCAAGTTGGGGCTAGCGGGGGCCTCTCCTACGAGCAGTACTTC. This encodes CASSQVGASGGLSYEQYF.

The rearrangement uses TRBV7-9 and TRBJ2-5; the D gene is possibly TRBD1 (6 bases). V was pared by 5 bases and J by 2 bases, with 15 bases between. In germline, CDR1 is SEHNR, CDR2 FQNEAQ (reference sequence). This CDR3 is built from 15 residues. CDR3 nucleotide sequence: TGTGCCAGCAGCCAGAGGGGGATCGGGCAAGAGACCCAGTACTTC. Translated: CASSQRGIGQETQYF.

This clone was seen a handful of times. The rearrangement joins TRBV2 to TRBJ2-1; D may be TRBD2 (5 bases). Germline V CDR1 and CDR2: SNHLY, FYNNEI. This CDR3 contains 12 residues. The V end lost 10 bases, the J end lost 5 bases, and 12 bases lay between the germline ends. CDR3 residues: CATRRADNEQFF. The DNA for the CDR3 is TGTGCCACCCGGCGGGCGGACAATGAGCAGTTCTTC.

V usage is TRBV7-2 and J usage is TRBJ1-4; 7 nucleotides match TRBD1. The CDR3 consists of 15 residues. CDR1 is SGHTA, CDR2 FQGNSA, per germline. With V trimmed by 5 bases and J by 4 bases, 7 bases remained unmatched. The CDR3 protein is CASSDGGQLNEKLFF. The CDR3 coding sequence is TGTGCCAGCAGCGACGGGGGACAGCTTAATGAAAAACTGTTTTTT.

The rearrangement joins TRBV5-8 to TRBJ1-6; D might be TRBD1 (6 bases). The CDR3 runs to 14 residues. In germline, CDR1 is SGHTS, CDR2 YDEGEE. Deletions cut 4 bases from V and 9 bases from J, with 14 bases between. The CDR3 DNA is TGTGCCAGCAGCCCACAGGGTTTGGTTTCACCCCTCCACTTT. It is translated as CASSPQGLVSPLHF. Variable domain in full (rest from reference TRBV5-8 and TRBJ1-6): EAGVTQSPTHLIKTRGQQATLRCSPISGHTSVYWYQQALGLGLQFLLWYDEGEERNRGNFPPRFSGRQFPNYSSELNVNALELEDSALYLCASSPQGLVSPLHFGNGTRLTVT.

The genes are TRBV29-1 and TRBJ1-1; TRBD1 matches 9 bases. This CDR3 has 15 residues. The V and J ends lost 4 bases and 1 base, in that order; junction bases with no gene match: 7. The germline V gene has CDR1 SQVTM and CDR2 ANQGSEA. CDR3 residues: CSVGGTGMGNTEAFF. DNA for the CDR3: TGCAGCGTTGGGGGGACAGGGATGGGGAACACTGAAGCTTTCTTT.